This T cell receptor beta chain comes out of a study of CD8+CD57+ T cells in acquired aplastic anemia. Turning to the study itself: DNA from sorted CD4+ and CD8+ cells averaged about 3.2 ug.

The study profiled TCR beta VDJ and CDR3 using genomic DNA as template. Each CDR3 protein is one row after TCRdb ran MiXCR on the reads. Of some 120,000 distinct CDR3 sequences listed, 40% to 60% are singletons. The clonotype originates from a human donor in good health, serving as a control. The sequencing sample was made of sorted CD4+, CD8+, or CD8+CD57+ T cells (not recorded which) from PBMCs.

This CDR3 is CASSTQGTYGYTF. CDR3 in DNA: TGTGCCAGCAGTACACAGGGGACCTATGGCTACACCTTC. This chain links TRBV6-1 with TRBJ1-2; 7 positions match TRBD1. Germline CDR1 MNHNS, CDR2 SASEGT. The CDR3 totals 13 residues. Trimming cost V 5 bases and J 4 bases; bases outside gene matches: 4.